Below are 13 T cell receptor beta chains sequenced from a single sample in a study of cytomegalovirus exposure and HLA in healthy donors. Primers: 60 Vbeta forward and 13 Jbeta reverse. Assay used: immunoSEQ multiplex PCR; TCRdb lists only in-frame clones, some missing. The repertoire consists of more than 110,000 clones, with about 76% occurring once and the leading ten covering around 3.6%. Sequencing was performed on PBMCs. All receptors come from a male donor in good health and CMV-seronegative.

This clone was observed once. The J gene is TRBJ1-4, the V gene TRBV30; D is undetermined. The germline V gene encodes CDR1 GTSNPN and CDR2 SVGIG (reference sequence). The CDR3 spans 15 residues. The V gene lost 0 bases and the J gene lost 2 bases, with 10 bases spanning the gap. The CDR3 reads CAWSVNRLTNEKLFF. Here the CDR3 DNA reads TGTGCCTGGAGTGTAAATCGTCTGACTAATGAAAAACTGTTTTTT.

This sequence joins TRBV29-1 and TRBJ2-1; no reliable D call. Trimming shortened V by 3 bases and J by 0 bases, and 9 bases separated the two germline ends. The CDR3 spans 14 residues. The germline gives CDR1 SQVTM, CDR2 ANQGSEA. Here the CDR3 DNA reads TGCAGCGTTGAGCCGAAGAGCTCCTACAATGAGCAGTTCTTC. Its protein product is CSVEPKSSYNEQFF.

J is TRBJ1-1 and V is TRBV27; D is undetermined. Germline values: CDR1 MNHEY, CDR2 SMNVEV (reference sequence). V lost 5 bases and J lost 0, with 13 bases in between. This CDR3 contains 15 residues. CDR3 coding DNA: TGTGCCAGCAGTCTGAGCCTAACCCTGAACACTGAAGCTTTCTTT. The encoded protein is CASSLSLTLNTEAFF.

In this sample, this clone turned up a few times. This chain uses TRBV5-1 with TRBJ2-1, with 11 positions matching TRBD2. CDR3 length equals 17 residues. With V trimmed by 3 bases and J by 2 bases, 7 bases remained unmatched. The V gene's germline CDR1 is SGHRS and CDR2 YFSETQ. The CDR3 reads CASSSSVTSGTYNEQFF. CDR3 DNA sequence: TGCGCCAGCAGCTCTTCTGTGACTAGCGGGACCTACAATGAGCAGTTCTTC.

The CDR3 is CASSPPGQGAASYEQYF. CDR3 nucleotide sequence: TGCGCCAGCAGTCCTCCGGGACAGGGGGCGGCCTCCTACGAGCAGTACTTC. This chain connects TRBV23-1 to TRBJ2-7, with 12 bases that match TRBD1. TRBV23-1 is given ORF status, its function remaining uncertain. After removal of 4 bases from V and 0 bases from J, the junction contained 7 bases not matched to a gene. The CDR3 consists of 17 residues.

The chain has TRBV7-9 and TRBJ2-1; 13 positions match TRBD2. The germline V gene has CDR1 SEHNR and CDR2 FQNEAQ (reference sequence). The CDR3 is made up of 17 amino acids. Trimming took 5 bases from V and 0 from J; bases not matched to a gene: 4. The CDR3 nucleotides are TGTGCCAGCAGCCCCCGGACTAGCGGGAGCTCCTACAATGAGCAGTTCTTC. Translation gives CASSPRTSGSSYNEQFF. Together with reference TRBV7-9 and TRBJ2-1, the CDR3 gives the full variable domain: DTGVSQNPRHKITKRGQNVTFRCDPISEHNRLYWYRQTLGQGPEFLTYFQNEAQLEKSRLLSDRFSAERPKGSFSTLEIQRTEQGDSAMYLCASSPRTSGSSYNEQFFGPGTRLTVL.

This clone was counted once. This chain links TRBV5-6 with TRBJ1-4, with 10 bases that match TRBD1. With V trimmed by 4 bases and J by 10 bases, 10 bases remained unmatched. Germline-derived CDR1 and CDR2 are SGHDT and YYEEEE. This CDR3 is built from 15 residues. The chain's CDR3 is CASSGRDRGLGKLFF. As DNA, the CDR3 is TGTGCCAGCAGCGGAAGGGACAGGGGTCTTGGAAAACTGTTTTTT.

The chain links TRBV7-2 to TRBJ1-2; 8 bases agree with TRBD1. Germline CDR1 SGHTA, CDR2 FQGNSA. The trim removed 6 bases at V and 2 bases at J, leaving 8 bases unmatched. The CDR3 totals 15 residues. CDR3 sequence reads: CASRPLDRANYGYTF. CDR3 DNA: TGTGCCAGCAGACCTTTGGACAGGGCAAACTATGGCTACACCTTC. Complete variable domain (other parts from reference TRBV7-2 and TRBJ1-2): GAGVSQSPSNKVTEKGKDVELRCDPISGHTALYWYRQSLGQGLEFLIYFQGNSAPDKSGLPSDRFSAERTGGSVSTLTIQRTQQEDSAVYLCASRPLDRANYGYTFGSGTRLTVV.

The chain recombines TRBV15 with TRBJ1-5; 7 nucleotides agree with TRBD1. The J segment lost 2 bases and the V segment lost 3 bases, leaving 7 bases of the junction unmatched. In germline, CDR1 is LNHNV, CDR2 YYDKDF (reference sequence). This CDR3 region has 16 residues. CDR3 protein: CATSSLQGVGNQPQHF. The CDR3 DNA reads as TGTGCCACCAGCAGTCTCCAGGGGGTGGGCAATCAGCCCCAGCATTTT.

The chain recombines TRBV18 with TRBJ1-2; TRBD1 aligns across 7 bases. Losses at the gene ends were 5 bases for V and 2 bases for J; bases not matched to a gene: 5. The germline V gene encodes CDR1 KGHSH and CDR2 LQKENI. CDR3 length: 14 residues. The CDR3 spells CASSWDSTNYGYTF. CDR3 nucleotides: TGTGCCAGCTCATGGGACAGCACGAACTATGGCTACACCTTC.

The V call is TRBV15, the J call TRBJ1-1, with D perhaps matching TRBD1 (5 bases). CDR1 and CDR2 from the germline V gene are LNHNV and YYDKDF (reference sequence). CDR3 length: 15 residues. V lost 5 bases to trimming and J lost 0 bases, with 13 bases between them. This CDR3 is CATSVRVSMNTEAFF. The CDR3 bases are TGTGCCACCAGCGTCAGGGTTTCCATGAACACTGAAGCTTTCTTT.

This clone came up a few times. This chain uses TRBV9 with TRBJ1-2, with D possibly TRBD1 on 6 matching bases. V shed 4 bases and J shed 3 bases, with 16 bases lying between them. Germline V gene sequence: CDR1 SGDLS, CDR2 YYNGEE. The CDR3 length is 15 residues. The CDR3 spells CASSLSPTGHYGYTF. CDR3 DNA sequence: TGTGCCAGCAGCCTCTCTCCAACAGGGCACTATGGCTACACCTTC.

J is TRBJ2-5 and V is TRBV5-1; possible D gene TRBD2, 6 bases. With the DNA end fitting TRBJ2-7 better, the J assignment may be wrong. The V gene's germline CDR1 is SGHRS and CDR2 YFSETQ. This CDR3 has 14 residues. The CDR3, as DNA: TGCGCCAGCAGCTTAGGGGAGGAATACTACGAGCAGTACTTC. Translation: CASSLGEEYYEQYF.